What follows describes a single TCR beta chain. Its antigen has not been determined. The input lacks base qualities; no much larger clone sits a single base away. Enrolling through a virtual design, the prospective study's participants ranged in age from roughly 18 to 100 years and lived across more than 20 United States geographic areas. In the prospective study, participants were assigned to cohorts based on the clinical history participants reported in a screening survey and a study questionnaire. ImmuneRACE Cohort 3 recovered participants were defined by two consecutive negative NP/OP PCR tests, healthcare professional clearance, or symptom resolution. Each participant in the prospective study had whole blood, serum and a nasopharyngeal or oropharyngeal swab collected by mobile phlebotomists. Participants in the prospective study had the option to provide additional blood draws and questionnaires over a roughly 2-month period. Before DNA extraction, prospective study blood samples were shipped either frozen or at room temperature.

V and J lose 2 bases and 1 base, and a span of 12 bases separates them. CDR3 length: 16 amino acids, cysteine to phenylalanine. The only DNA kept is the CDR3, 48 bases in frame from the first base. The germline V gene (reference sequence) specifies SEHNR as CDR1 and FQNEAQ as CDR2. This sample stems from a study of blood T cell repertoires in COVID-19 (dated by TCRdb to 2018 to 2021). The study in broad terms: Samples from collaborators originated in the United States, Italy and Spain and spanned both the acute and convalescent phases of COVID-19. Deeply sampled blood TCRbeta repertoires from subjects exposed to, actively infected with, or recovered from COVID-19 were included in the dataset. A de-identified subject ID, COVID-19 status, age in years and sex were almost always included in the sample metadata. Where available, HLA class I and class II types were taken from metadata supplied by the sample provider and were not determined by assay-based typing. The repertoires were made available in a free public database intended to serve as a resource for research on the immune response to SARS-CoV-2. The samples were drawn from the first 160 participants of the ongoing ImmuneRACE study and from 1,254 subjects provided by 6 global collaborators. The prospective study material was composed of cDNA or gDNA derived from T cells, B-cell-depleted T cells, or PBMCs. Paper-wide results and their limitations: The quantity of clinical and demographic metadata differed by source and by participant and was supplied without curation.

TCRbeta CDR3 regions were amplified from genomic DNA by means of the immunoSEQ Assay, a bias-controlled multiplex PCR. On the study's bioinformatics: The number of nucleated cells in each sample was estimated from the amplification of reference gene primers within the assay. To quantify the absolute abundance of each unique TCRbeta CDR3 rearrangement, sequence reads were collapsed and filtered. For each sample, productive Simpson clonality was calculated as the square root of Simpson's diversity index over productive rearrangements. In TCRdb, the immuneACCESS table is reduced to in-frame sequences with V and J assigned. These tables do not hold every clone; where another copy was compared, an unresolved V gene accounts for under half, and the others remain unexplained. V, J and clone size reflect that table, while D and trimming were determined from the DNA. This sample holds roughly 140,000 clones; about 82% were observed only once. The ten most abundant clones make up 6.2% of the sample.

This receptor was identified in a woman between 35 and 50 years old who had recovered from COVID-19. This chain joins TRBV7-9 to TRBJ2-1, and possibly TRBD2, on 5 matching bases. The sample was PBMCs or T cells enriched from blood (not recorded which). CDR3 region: CASSLRRALSYNEQFF. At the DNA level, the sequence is TGTGCCAGCAGCTTAAGGCGGGCCCTTTCCTACAATGAGCAGTTCTTC.